Detailed here is one T cell receptor (beta chain). Its antigen is still unknown. DNA at 200 ng, 25,000 to 30,000 T cell genomes, went into sorted-subset replicate PCRs. Sequencing was performed with immunoSEQ multiplex PCR; in TCRdb, only in-frame clones are kept and a portion is missing. The sample consists of 2 million to 2.5 million clones, roughly 90% of them appearing once. The data were obtained in a study of shared clonotypes between healthy human individuals. Study-level points and caveats: Clonotype sharing across donors was expected to vary with sequencing depth. Naive subsets, compared against memory subsets, generally had larger estimated richness values.

Sequencing was done on a sample of naive CD4+ T cells from PBMCs. The subset denotes: CD45RA+ positively selected. The origin of this receptor is a man between 18 and 29 years old in good health. Some clones in this sample may be carry-over from other donors' samples.

The CDR3 DNA follows: TGTGCCAGCAGCCAGAGACAGGGGGCTAGTGGCTACACCTTC. This gives the protein CASSQRQGASGYTF. The chain has TRBV11-2 and TRBJ1-2, with 10 bases that match TRBD1. Germline CDR1 SGHAT, CDR2 FQNNGV. V lost 5 bases and J lost 7; bases outside the gene matches: 7. CDR3 length: 14 residues.